The present entry profiles one T cell receptor (beta chain) with its context. The antigen is unknown. Sampled while nominally healthy, donors likely had unrecorded immune exposures. Amplification used 60 Vbeta primers and 13 Jbeta primers. The assay was immunoSEQ multiplex PCR, and TCRdb's table has in-frame clones only and misses some. Its clone listing holds 35,000 to 45,000 clones. These data come from a study of cytomegalovirus exposure and HLA in healthy donors. At the level of the study: An early data release held around 80 million unique TCRs from HLA-typed donors. Findings and limits, study-wide: Rare TCR sequences dominated, though some public TCRs recurred in many donors.

This CDR3 has 14 amino acids. Germline loops: CDR1 SGDLS, CDR2 YYNGEE. Trimming stripped 3 bases from V and 1 base from J, with 10 bases between. This TCR came from a human donor in good health. V gene TRBV9 combines with J gene TRBJ1-1; D is perhaps TRBD1 (5 bases). Sequencing was carried out using PBMCs. The chain's CDR3 is CASSAGTSNTEAFF. In nucleotides, the CDR3 is TGTGCCAGCAGCGCCGGGACTTCGAACACTGAAGCTTTCTTT.